The T cell receptor beta chain under discussion was sequenced for a study of T cells in Graves' hyperthyroidism and ophthalmopathy. Points from the study as a whole: Among thyroid clonotypes expanded above 0.001, most also appeared in blood.

On this clonotype itself: The antigen remains unidentified.

Graves' hyperthyroidism without ophthalmopathy progression within 18 months was termed stable. Participants, patients aged 18 to 65, had newly diagnosed hyperthyroidism with a duration under 2 months. Out of approximately 10 ml of fresh peripheral blood came the PBMCs. The TCR beta CDR3 regions underwent amplification using RNA transcripts as the source. First-round RT-PCR of the TCR CDR3 relied on the HTBI primer set. From the multiplex PCR reads, TCRdb called clonotypes with MiXCR, one entry per CDR3 protein. The sample shows some 270,000 distinct CDR3 sequences, roughly 13% of them seen only once. The CDR3 is made up of 15 amino acids. From germline, CDR1 is SEHNR and CDR2 FQNEAQ (reference sequence). V shed 1 base and J shed 2 bases, with 6 bases lying between them.

The source is a woman aged 40 to 50 with Graves' hyperthyroidism. The J gene is TRBJ2-6, the V gene TRBV7-9; D gene unclear. Sequenced: blood. The CDR3 sequence: CASSLGVAGANVLTF. The DNA of the CDR3 is TGTGCCAGCAGCTTAGGGGTTGCTGGGGCCAACGTCCTGACTTTC.